This T cell receptor (beta chain) derives from a study of T cell clonotyping in hematopoietic cell transplantation. V was cut by 4 bases and J by 6 bases, with 8 bases left in between. CDR1 and CDR2 from the germline V gene are SNHLY and FYNNEI. CDR3 size: 12 residues. The method was immunoSEQ multiplex PCR; TCRdb's version includes in-frame clones alone and lacks a portion of them. Of 15,000 to 20,000 clones listed, more than 65% are singletons. In the case of this clone: What it binds is unknown.

Whole-study results and caveats: Cells were unsorted, so CD4 and CD8 contributions were not separated.

The chain has TRBV2 and TRBJ2-3; D gene unclear. Sequenced input: peripheral blood mononuclear cells. This receptor was obtained from a man between 60 and 75 years old in good health. Some clones in this sample may be carry-over from other donors' samples. CDR3 loop: CASSVPWDTQYF. As DNA, the CDR3 is TGTGCCAGCAGTGTCCCCTGGGATACGCAGTATTTT.